These T cell receptor beta chains were read from a single sample in a study of radiotherapy plus CTLA-4 blockade in lung cancer. Some clones are missing from TCRdb's copy, which holds only in-frame ones; the method was immunoSEQ multiplex PCR. The data show fewer than 95,000 clones, 83% seen once. The starting material was peripheral blood, obtained from a patient treated with radiotherapy plus ipilimumab. The receptors stem from a human donor with non-small cell lung cancer who had stable disease on radiotherapy plus ipilimumab. Both conserved end residues are part of each CDR3. D genes are given only for firm matches. Only some rows state a clone size, as once, few, many or a class for expanded clones.

>NA|TRBJ1-1|NA|TRBV18
CASSLTENTEAFF
TGTGCCAGCTCACTGACAGAGAACACTGAAGCTTTCTTT
>NA|TRBJ2-1|TRBD2|TRBV18
CASSPIDGTSGRSFYNEQFF
TGTGCCAGCTCACCGATAGATGGGACTAGCGGGAGATCTTTCTACAATGAGCAGTTCTTC
>NA|TRBJ2-7|TRBD2|TRBV7-2
CASSLWLAGTYEQYF
TGTGCCAGCAGCTTGTGGCTAGCGGGCACCTACGAGCAGTACTTC
>NA|TRBJ2-1|NA|TRBV10-1
CASSGARGFNEQFF
TGCGCCAGCTCAGGAGCTAGAGGTTTCAATGAGCAGTTCTTC
>few|TRBJ2-7|NA|TRBV9
CASSVNTVSYEQYF
TGTGCCAGCAGCGTAAACACCGTCTCCTACGAGCAGTACTTC
>NA|TRBJ2-1|TRBD2|TRBV7-3
CASSPRTSGGDEQFF
TGTGCCAGCAGCCCGAGGACTAGCGGGGGCGATGAGCAGTTCTTC
>NA|TRBJ2-7|NA|TRBV18
CASSPSTGRGNEQYF
TGTGCCAGCTCACCTAGTACGGGACGGGGGAACGAGCAGTACTTC
>NA|TRBJ2-3|TRBD2|TRBV7-3
CASSLTASGTSTDTQYF
TGTGCCAGCAGCTTAACGGCTAGCGGTACTAGCACAGATACGCAGTATTTT
>NA|TRBJ1-1|TRBD1|TRBV27
CASSLSIPGQGPNTEAFF
TGTGCCAGCAGTTTATCGATTCCGGGACAGGGCCCGAACACTGAAGCTTTCTTT
>NA|TRBJ2-5|TRBD2|TRBV28
CASTGGGGSRETQYF
TGTGCCAGCACTGGGGGAGGCGGGAGTCGAGAGACCCAGTACTTC
>NA|TRBJ1-5|NA|TRBV27
CASSSAPLWQPQHF
TGTGCCAGCAGTTCTGCTCCCCTGTGGCAGCCCCAGCATTTT
>NA|TRBJ2-5|TRBD1|TRBV18
CASSPLRDRGGETQYF
TGTGCCAGCTCACCACTCCGGGACAGGGGAGGGGAGACCCAGTACTTC
>NA|TRBJ2-3|TRBD2|TRBV5-1
CASSFGLAEDTQYF
TGCGCCAGCAGCTTCGGACTAGCGGAAGATACGCAGTATTTT
>few|TRBJ1-2|NA|TRBV28
CASGAGRGYTF
TGTGCCAGCGGAGCAGGGCGAGGCTACACCTTC
>NA|TRBJ2-5|NA|TRBV5-1
CASTQRGGSSETQYF
TGCGCCAGCACTCAGAGGGGGGGGAGTTCGGAGACCCAGTACTTC
>NA|TRBJ2-7|NA|TRBV19
CASSNLYEQYF
TGTGCCAGTAGTAACCTTTACGAGCAGTACTTC
>NA|TRBJ2-3|TRBD2|TRBV2
CASLREGEIDTQYF
TGTGCCAGTCTGCGGGAGGGCGAGATAGATACGCAGTATTTT
>NA|TRBJ2-7|TRBD1|TRBV30
CAWSTGNSYEQYF
TGTGCCTGGTCGACAGGGAACTCCTACGAGCAGTACTTC
>NA|TRBJ2-5|TRBD1|TRBV2
CASTSQGAKQETQYF
TGTGCCAGCACCTCGCAGGGGGCGAAACAAGAGACCCAGTACTTC
>NA|TRBJ1-6|TRBD1|TRBV4-1
CASSQTTGESDSPLHF
TGCGCCAGCAGCCAAACGACAGGGGAGAGTGATTCACCCCTCCACTTT
>few|TRBJ2-7|TRBD2|TRBV15
CATSSREGYEQYF
TGTGCCACCAGCAGCCGGGAGGGCTACGAGCAGTACTTC
>NA|TRBJ2-1|NA|TRBV27
CASSLGGLLGYNEQFF
TGTGCCAGCAGTTTAGGAGGCCTATTGGGGTACAATGAGCAGTTCTTC
>NA|TRBJ1-2|NA|TRBV19
CASSMVPDYGYTF
TGTGCCAGTAGTATGGTACCCGACTATGGCTACACCTTC
>NA|TRBJ1-3|NA|TRBV19
CASSISPEFRSGNTIYF
TGTGCCAGTAGTATATCCCCTGAATTCCGATCTGGAAACACCATATATTTT
>few|TRBJ1-2|TRBD1|TRBV7-9
CASSRDRDGYTF
TGTGCCAGCAGTCGGGACAGGGATGGCTACACCTTC